This T cell receptor (beta chain) was recovered during a study of blood T cell repertoires in COVID-19. Overall study: Samples came from the United States, Italy and Spain, spanning acute and convalescent COVID-19. From T cells, B-cell-depleted T cells, or PBMCs came the material, which was cDNA or gDNA.

The CDR3 has 13 residues. Trimming stripped 4 bases from V and 1 base from J, with 9 bases between. CDR1 and CDR2 from the germline V gene are SQVTM and ANQGSEA. Methods used by the authors: Reference gene primer amplification gave estimated nucleated cell counts. Method: immunoSEQ multiplex PCR; TCRdb's copy keeps in-frame clones and lacks some. V and J calls and clone size are given by that table; D and trimming were obtained from the DNA. The table includes some 160,000 clones, 79% detected once. The chain uses TRBV29-1 and TRBJ2-3, with D hard to call. The sequence came from a man between 50 and 59 years old with active or convalescent COVID-19. The sequenced sample was peripheral blood. CDR3 nucleotides: TGCAGCGTTGCCCCCCTCGGCACAGATACGCAGTATTTT. Translated: CSVAPLGTDTQYF.